This T cell receptor (beta chain) was sequenced in a study of blood T cell repertoires in COVID-19. Whole-study context: The United States, Italy and Spain provided the acute and convalescent COVID-19 samples. Nucleic acid was either cDNA or gDNA, and it came from T cells, B-cell-depleted T cells, or PBMCs.

TCRdb's table, derived via immunoSEQ multiplex PCR, lists solely in-frame clones and lacks some. The top ten clones hold 16% of a sample with roughly 130,000 clones, just under 80% of them seen once. Trimming stripped 3 bases from V and 8 bases from J, with 24 bases between. Germline V gene sequence: CDR1 SGDLS, CDR2 YYNGEE. CDR3 length equals 17 residues. Sequencing used peripheral blood. The receptor was derived from a man aged 55-75 years with active or convalescent COVID-19. The chain is built from TRBV9 and TRBJ2-1, with D possibly being TRBD2 (6 bases). CDR3 sequence (DNA): TGTGCCAGCAGCGAGGAGCGAGGCGCGGGAACCTGGGATGAGCAGTTCTTC. Its translation is CASSEERGAGTWDEQFF.